This T cell receptor beta chain emerged from a study of blood T cell repertoires in COVID-19. Per the authors' pipeline: Amplification of reference gene primers provided the estimated nucleated cell counts. Only in-frame clones appear in the TCRdb table, and some are missing; sequencing was by immunoSEQ multiplex PCR. That table supplies the V and J calls and clone size; D and trimming were determined from the DNA. This sample has under 300,000 clones, with about 80% found just once. CDR3 length equals 16 residues. Germline V CDR1 and CDR2: LNHDA, SQIVND (reference sequence). Trimming took 6 bases from V and 8 from J; bases not matched to a gene: 10. This clone was recorded at least ten times.

Sequenced sample: peripheral blood. The receptor was isolated from a man aged 25 to 40 who had recovered from COVID-19. This chain uses TRBV19 with TRBJ1-6; 10 bases are a match to TRBD1. The CDR3: CASRKRLDRGDSPLHF. CDR3 nucleotide sequence: TGTGCCAGTAGGAAGAGATTGGACAGGGGGGATTCACCCCTCCACTTT.